A single sample gave rise to the 30 T cell receptor beta chains below, sequenced in a study of blood T cells in healthy people across ages. Sample-barcoded 5' priming and a J-beta primer mix drove a second PCR of roughly 7 to 11 cycles. TCRdb called the 5' RACE reads again in MiXCR, with one record for every CDR3 protein. The repertoire consists of 1.8 million or so distinct CDR3 sequences, with around 40% occurring once and the leading ten covering 23%. The source material was blood. The receptors stem from a human donor in good health.

The sample holds a few counts of this clonotype. The chain links TRBV20-1 to TRBJ2-1; D might be TRBD2 (5 bases). The V gene's germline CDR1 is DFQATT and CDR2 SNEGSKA (reference sequence). The V end lost 3 bases, the J end lost 8 bases, and 11 bases lay between the germline ends. CDR3 length: 12 residues. The CDR3 region is CSASTSLDEQFF. CDR3 nucleotides: TGCAGTGCTAGTACTAGTCTCGATGAGCAGTTCTTC.

In its sample, this clonotype was seen a few times. J is TRBJ2-3 and V is TRBV5-5; D is unresolved. V was shortened by 0 bases and J by 3 bases, with 11 bases between the two germline ends. CDR3 size: 15 residues. Germline V gene lookup returns CDR1 SGHKS and CDR2 YYEKEE (reference sequence). This CDR3 reads CASSLVSSRTDTQYF. The CDR3 DNA follows: TGTGCCAGCAGCTTGGTTTCCAGTCGGACAGATACGCAGTATTTT.

J is TRBJ2-7 and V is TRBV3-1; D remains ambiguous. Germline V gene sequence: CDR1 LGHDT, CDR2 YNNKEL (reference sequence). V lost 0 bases, J lost 3 bases, and 6 bases lay in between. CDR3 length: 13 amino acids. The CDR3 reads CASSQDQFYEQYF. In nucleotides, the CDR3 is TGTGCCAGCAGCCAAGATCAGTTCTACGAGCAGTACTTC.

There are many counts of this clonotype. This chain connects TRBV20-1 to TRBJ2-3; TRBD2 aligns across 8 bases. Germline CDR1 and CDR2: DFQATT and SNEGSKA (reference sequence). After removal of 0 bases from V and 2 bases from J, the junction contained 7 bases not matched to a gene. The CDR3 is 16 residues long. The CDR3 DNA reads as TGCAGTGCTAGAGATTCCCGGGGGGGAGACACAGATACGCAGTATTTT. Translating it yields CSARDSRGGDTDTQYF.

This chain connects TRBV28 to TRBJ2-3; 10 nucleotides agree with TRBD1. Trimming at V came to 3 bases and at J to 2 bases, leaving 8 bases not matched to a gene. Per the germline V gene, CDR1 is MDHEN and CDR2 is SYDVKM. This CDR3 spans 17 amino acids. The CDR3 loop is CASSFPRTGGYTDTQYF. CDR3 sequence (DNA): TGTGCCAGCAGTTTCCCGAGGACAGGGGGATACACAGATACGCAGTATTTT.

This sequence joins TRBV4-2 and TRBJ1-2; D is ambiguous. The CDR3 has 13 amino acids. CDR1 LGHNA and CDR2 YNFKEQ come from the germline V gene. Between the trimmed V and J ends, which lost 0 bases and 4 bases, there was a span of 6 bases. Here the CDR3 reads CASSQENSYGYTF. The CDR3 DNA is TGTGCCAGCAGCCAAGAAAACAGCTATGGCTACACCTTC.

V and J are TRBV6-2 or TRBV6-3 and TRBJ1-4; D unclear. The germline V gene encodes CDR1 MNHEY and CDR2 SVGEGT. The V end was cut by 6 bases, the J end by 11 bases, with 13 bases between. CDR3 size: 12 residues. The CDR3 is CASRPEGDKLFF. CDR3 sequence (DNA): TGTGCCAGCAGACCCGAAGGAGATAAACTGTTTTTT.

This clonotype was found a few times. The chain recombines TRBV28 with TRBJ2-7; D may be TRBD1 or TRBD2 (5 bases each). Judging by the DNA end, TRBJ2-5 fits better; the J call may be wrong. The CDR3 has 15 amino acids. The germline CDR1 and CDR2 sequences are MDHEN and SYDVKM. This CDR3 is CASSHRGEVRETQYF. The CDR3 DNA sequence: TGTGCCAGCAGTCACAGAGGGGAAGTCAGGGAGACCCAGTACTTC.

This clonotype turned up a few times. The V and J genes are TRBV7-2 and TRBJ1-4; 9 bases align to TRBD1. The V and J ends lost 5 bases and 7 bases, in that order; junction bases with no gene match: 8. The length of the CDR3 is 15 residues. The germline V gene has CDR1 SGHTA and CDR2 FQGNSA. CDR3 coding DNA: TGTGCCAGCAGCCCGACCCGGACAGGGGTTGAAAAACTGTTTTTT. It yields the protein CASSPTRTGVEKLFF.

This chain connects TRBV6-5 to TRBJ1-6; D is unresolved. Trimming stripped 0 bases from V and 6 bases from J, with 12 bases between. Germline-derived CDR1 and CDR2 are MNHEY and SVGAGI. This CDR3 has 16 amino acids. In nucleotides, the CDR3 is TGTGCCAGCAGTTACTCCCGGTGGGGAAGTAATTCACCCCTCCACTTT. It translates to CASSYSRWGSNSPLHF.

This clonotype was recorded only once. V gene TRBV3-1 combines with J gene TRBJ2-4, with 7 positions matching TRBD1. CDR3 size: 16 residues. CDR1 is LGHDT and CDR2 is YNNKEL in the germline V gene (reference sequence). J gave up 6 bases and V 4 bases, and 12 bases lay outside the gene matches. The CDR3 sequence is CASSPLETGARNIQYF. For the CDR3, the DNA is TGTGCCAGCAGCCCCCTGGAAACAGGGGCCCGAAACATTCAGTACTTC.

The chain joins TRBV4-2 to TRBJ2-4; D not resolved. The CDR3 has 20 amino acids. V was clipped by 4 bases and J by 0 bases, with 25 bases between them. Germline V gene data show CDR1 as LGHNA and CDR2 as YNFKEQ. The CDR3 DNA reads as TGTGCCAGCAGCCCCCTGATTTGGACCGAAGGAAATCTAGCCAAAAACATTCAGTACTTC. The encoded protein is CASSPLIWTEGNLAKNIQYF.

The rearrangement joins TRBV28 to TRBJ1-2; TRBD1 might be the D (5 bases). Trimming stripped 6 bases from V and 5 bases from J, with 16 bases between. The length of the CDR3 is 14 residues. The V gene's germline CDR1 is MDHEN and CDR2 SYDVKM. CDR3: CASSTGTGMYGYTF. CDR3 nucleotide sequence: TGTGCCAGCAGCACCGGGACTGGGATGTATGGCTACACCTTC.

This clonotype was recorded at least ten times. V gene TRBV29-1 combines with J gene TRBJ2-7; 7 positions agree with TRBD1. Germline CDR1 is SQVTM and CDR2 is ANQGSEA. With V trimmed by 7 bases and J by 5 bases, 11 bases remained unmatched. The CDR3 covers 13 residues. DNA of the CDR3: TGCAGCGGTAGATGGGACAGCGTAAACGAGCAGTACTTC. This translates into CSGRWDSVNEQYF.

This chain links TRBV12-5 with TRBJ2-1; TRBD1 might be the D (7 bases). CDR3 length equals 12 residues. Germline V CDR1 and CDR2: LGHNT, FRNRAP. V was clipped by 6 bases and J by 9 bases, with 12 bases between them. As DNA, the CDR3 is TGTGCTAGTGGACGACAGGGAGGTGAGCAGTTCTTC. Translating gives CASGRQGGEQFF.

This clonotype was picked up a small number of times. The chain links TRBV12-3 or TRBV12-4 to TRBJ1-2, with D hard to call. Deletions cut 1 base from V and 3 bases from J, with 6 bases between. The CDR3 consists of 13 residues. The DNA for the CDR3 is TGTGCCAGCAGTTTAGTGTACGACTATGGCTACACCTTC. Protein sequence: CASSLVYDYGYTF.

V gene TRBV13 combines with J gene TRBJ2-7, with D maybe TRBD2 (6 bases). CDR1 PRHDT and CDR2 FYEKMQ come from the germline V gene (reference sequence). The germline V and J ends were trimmed by 7 bases and 7 bases, with 17 bases remaining between them. This CDR3 is built from 13 residues. The CDR3 reads CASTGSPGNEQYF. The CDR3 DNA follows: TGTGCCAGCACCGGGAGTCCAGGGAATGAGCAGTACTTC.

In regard to this clonotype: One end of the junction is discordant with germline, which a read error may explain. The rearrangement links TRBV3-1 to TRBJ2-7, with a tentative D call TRBD2 (5 bases). CDR1 LGHDT and CDR2 YNNKEL come from the germline V gene (reference sequence). This CDR3 comprises 15 residues. CDR3 amino acids: CASSQLLSGNYEQYF. As DNA, the CDR3 is TGCGCCAGCAGCCAATTGCTTTCGGGGAACTACGAGCAGTACTTC.

Of note for this clonotype: A much larger clone differs by one base, so this may be a read error. The chain links TRBV20-1 to TRBJ2-3; 7 bases line up with TRBD1. In germline, CDR1 is DFQATT, CDR2 SNEGSKA (reference sequence). CDR3 size: 16 residues. Trimming cost V 5 bases and J 8 bases; bases outside gene matches: 19. The CDR3 protein is CSAGPDREHYASTQYF. The CDR3 DNA follows: TGCAGTGCTGGCCCCGACAGGGAGCATTACGCATCTACGCAGTATTTT.

The chain carries TRBV9 and TRBJ1-1; no clear D gene. Trimming pared 3 bases from V and 7 bases from J, leaving 13 bases between. CDR1 is SGDLS, CDR2 YYNGEE, per germline. CDR3 length: 13 residues. CDR3 sequence reads: CASSAPGSYEAFF. DNA of the CDR3: TGTGCCAGCAGCGCTCCCGGGTCTTATGAAGCTTTCTTT.

This rearrangement joins TRBV29-1 to TRBJ1-5, with 8 positions matching TRBD1. The V segment lost 6 bases and the J segment 4 bases; nucleotides outside the gene matches: 5. Germline-derived CDR1 and CDR2 are SQVTM and ANQGSEA. The CDR3 length is 13 residues. The chain's CDR3 is CSVKDRENQPQHF. CDR3 DNA sequence: TGCAGCGTAAAGGACAGGGAGAATCAGCCCCAGCATTTT.

V usage is TRBV3-1 and J usage is TRBJ2-7; 7 positions agree with TRBD1. Germline CDR1 is LGHDT and CDR2 is YNNKEL (reference sequence). V dropped 0 bases and J dropped 0; count of bases not matched to a gene: 11. CDR3 length equals 18 residues. As DNA, the CDR3 is TGTGCCAGCAGCCAAGAAGTCCAGTGGGGACAGAGCTCCTACGAGCAGTACTTC. This sequence encodes CASSQEVQWGQSSYEQYF.

Concerning this clonotype itself: Given the absence of the conserved phenylalanine or tryptophan at the CDR3 end, a read error is likely. This rearrangement joins TRBV29-1 to TRBJ2-5; 10 bases are a match to TRBD2. CDR1 and CDR2 from the germline V gene are SQVTM and ANQGSEA. The V and J ends lost 5 bases and 7 bases, in that order; junction bases with no gene match: 13. This CDR3 has 15 amino acids. The CDR3 reads CSVIRTSGSSGTQYC. The CDR3 nucleotides read TGCAGCGTTATCCGGACTAGCGGATCGTCGGGGACCCAGTACTGC.

A note on this clonotype: This sequence may be a read error, since a much larger clone differs from it by one base. The V gene is TRBV18, the J gene TRBJ2-3; TRBD1 matches at 8 bases. The CDR3 sequence is 14 residues long. Looked up from germline, CDR1 is KGHSH and CDR2 is LQKENI. CDR3 in amino acids: CVSSPGTGGDTQYF. As DNA, the CDR3 is TGTGTCAGCTCCCCCGGGACAGGCGGAGATACGCAGTATTTT. The full variable domain, its missing parts supplied by reference TRBV18 and TRBJ2-3, is NAGVMQNPRHLVRRRGQEARLRCSPMKGHSHVYWYRQLPEEGLKFMVYLQKENIIDESGMPKERFSAEFPKEGPSILRIQQVVRGDSAAYFCVSSPGTGGDTQYFGPGTRLTVL.

The rearrangement joins TRBV7-2 to TRBJ2-1; 7 nucleotides align to TRBD1. This CDR3 is 14 amino acids long. CDR1 is SGHTA, CDR2 FQGNSA, per germline. V shed 5 bases and J 6 bases; nucleotides not matched to a gene: 7. CDR3 nucleotide sequence: TGTGCCAGCAGCCCCCTGGGACAGCGCAATGAGCAGTTCTTC. Encoded protein: CASSPLGQRNEQFF.

J is TRBJ2-1 and V is TRBV20-1, with 8 bases that match TRBD2. CDR3 length equals 14 residues. V was pared by 2 bases and J by 6 bases, with 6 bases of the junction left unmatched. Germline-derived CDR1 and CDR2 are DFQATT and SNEGSKA (reference sequence). This CDR3 is CSARPGLVSNEQFF. DNA of the CDR3: TGCAGTGCTAGACCGGGACTAGTAAGCAATGAGCAGTTCTTC.

This clonotype was seen a few times. J is TRBJ2-5 and V is TRBV5-1, with D tentatively TRBD2 (5 bases). Germline V CDR1 and CDR2: SGHRS, YFSETQ. This CDR3 spans 15 amino acids. V lost 1 base, J lost 2 bases, and 12 bases lay in between. The chain's CDR3 is CASSLTGFTQETQYF. The CDR3 coding sequence is TGCGCCAGCAGCTTGACGGGATTCACTCAAGAGACCCAGTACTTC.

The chain uses TRBV20-1 and TRBJ2-1; 12 bases agree with TRBD2. The CDR3 runs to 18 residues. CDR1 DFQATT and CDR2 SNEGSKA come from the germline V gene (reference sequence). Trimming removed 1 base from V and 0 bases from J; junction bases left unmatched: 7. The CDR3 DNA sequence: TGCAGTGCTAGAGGGGGGGTGACTAGCGGGAGCTCCTACAATGAGCAGTTCTTC. It specifies CSARGGVTSGSSYNEQFF.

This clonotype was counted between two and nine times. This chain joins TRBV7-8 and TRBJ1-2; 7 nucleotides match TRBD1. The germline V gene has CDR1 SGHVS and CDR2 FQNEAQ. CDR3 length equals 14 residues. The junction had 10 bases not matched to a gene; V was cut back by 2 bases and J by 10 bases. This CDR3 reads CASSLRGTDDPYTF. CDR3 nucleotides: TGTGCCAGCAGCTTACGGGGGACAGACGACCCCTACACCTTC. The full variable domain, rest sourced from reference TRBV7-8 and TRBJ1-2, is GAGVSQSPRYKVAKRGQDVALRCDPISGHVSLFWYQQALGQGPEFLTYFQNEAQLDKSGLPSDRFFAERPEGSVSTLKIQRTQQEDSAVYLCASSLRGTDDPYTFGSGTRLTVV.

The chain is built from TRBV12-3 or TRBV12-4 and TRBJ2-1; the match to TRBD2 covers 9 bases. Trimming at V came to 0 bases and at J to 8 bases, leaving 11 bases not matched to a gene. This CDR3 is built from 17 residues. The CDR3 DNA sequence: TGTGCCAGCAGTTTAGCGCTAGCGGGGCTCTTAATCGATGAGCAGTTCTTC. It specifies CASSLALAGLLIDEQFF.